The source of this TCR beta chain is a study of Graves' ophthalmopathy and Graves' hyperthyroidism. As for the study in general: Samples of peripheral blood were obtained at initial diagnosis, prior to treatment of any kind.

Trimming pared 4 bases from V and 4 bases from J, leaving 10 bases between. This CDR3 spans 13 amino acids. RNA transcripts were the source from which TCR beta CDR3 regions were amplified. Investigators did first-round RT-PCR with HTBI primers, then second-round multiplex PCR. TCRdb re-called the multiplex PCR reads through MiXCR, storing one row per CDR3 protein. The sample lists 350,000 to 450,000 distinct CDR3 sequences, roughly 20% occurring once. New diagnoses, under 2 months' duration, and ages 18 to 65 characterized the hyperthyroidism patients. Diagnosis used clinical symptoms, serum thyroxine, TRAb, thyroid ultrasound and orbital computed tomography. The PBMCs were taken from 10 ml of fresh peripheral blood. This clonotype was found many times.

V usage is TRBV12-3 or TRBV12-4 and J usage is TRBJ2-5, with D unclear. This receptor was taken from a woman aged 18-29 years with stable Graves' hyperthyroidism. The sequenced sample was peripheral blood. This CDR3 reads CASSWGNIETQYF. For the CDR3, the DNA is TGTGCCAGCAGTTGGGGAAATATAGAGACCCAGTACTTC.